This TCR beta chain was identified in a study of T cells in Graves' hyperthyroidism and ophthalmopathy. This clonotype was found a few times. Using RNA transcripts as the source, TCR beta CDR3 regions were amplified. During a first-round RT-PCR of the TCR CDR3, the HTBI primer set was used. TCRdb analysed the multiplex PCR reads with MiXCR anew, one entry per CDR3 protein. The table includes approximately 600,000 distinct CDR3 sequences, about 15% detected once. V was pared by 1 base and J by 5 bases, with 5 bases of the junction left unmatched. From germline, CDR1 is SEHNR and CDR2 FQNEAQ (reference sequence). This CDR3 is built from 15 residues.

The sequencing input was blood. This sequence originates from a young woman with Graves' hyperthyroidism that later progressed to Graves' ophthalmopathy. J is TRBJ2-3 and V is TRBV7-9, with 8 bases aligning to TRBD2. In DNA form, the CDR3 reads TGTGCCAGCAGCTTAGGAGTTAGCGGGATAGATACGCAGTATTTT. This sequence encodes CASSLGVSGIDTQYF.